One and the same sample provided the 32 T cell receptor beta chains below, sequenced in a study of spatial heterogeneity in lung cancer. TCRdb reprocessed the 5' RACE reads with MiXCR, giving one entry per CDR3 protein. The table shows tens of thousands of distinct CDR3 sequences, with about 12% occurring only once. Time point defined: sample taken at primary tumor resection. Unsorted tumor, nontumor lung tissue or cryopreserved PBMC supplied the whole RNA. The specimen comprised PBMCs, sampled at surgery. These TCRs come from a male donor with early-stage non-small cell lung cancer.

The chain employs TRBV6-2 or TRBV6-3 and TRBJ1-2, with D uncertain. There are 13 residues in the CDR3. The ends were cut back, 1 base at V and 8 bases at J, with 11 bases in the middle. Germline CDR1 is MNHEY and CDR2 is SVGEGT. This chain's CDR3 is CASSYLSSGGYTF. CDR3 in DNA: TGTGCCAGCAGTTACTTGTCTTCGGGGGGCTACACCTTC.

On this clonotype itself: Because the CDR3 is missing its conserved closing phenylalanine or tryptophan, this is likely a read error. This chain links TRBV7-8 with TRBJ2-5; 7 bases fit TRBD1. Losses at the gene ends were 2 bases for V and 7 bases for J; bases not matched to a gene: 7. This CDR3 has 14 residues. Germline loops: CDR1 SGHVS, CDR2 FQNEAQ. The CDR3 reads CASSLLQGPGTQYL. The DNA for the CDR3 is TGTGCCAGCAGCTTATTACAGGGGCCGGGGACCCAGTACCTC.

This clonotype was seen at least ten times. The chain links TRBV9 to TRBJ2-3, with D perhaps TRBD2 (5 bases). This CDR3 is built from 16 residues. Germline V CDR1 and CDR2: SGDLS, YYNGEE. The V gene lost 0 bases and the J gene lost 1 base, with 12 bases spanning the gap. The DNA for the CDR3 is TGTGCCAGCAGCGTAGGGGCTAGCATGGGCACAGATACGCAGTATTTT. This codes for CASSVGASMGTDTQYF. The entire variable domain, with the rest obtained from reference TRBV9 and TRBJ2-3, is as follows: DSGVTQTPKHLITATGQRVTLRCSPRSGDLSVYWYQQSLDQGLQFLIQYYNGEERAKGNILERFSAQQFPDLHSELNLSSLELGDSALYFCASSVGASMGTDTQYFGPGTRLTVL.

Written as DNA, the CDR3 is TGTGCTAGTGGTTTGGAAACCAGGGGGCGAACTACGAAAATTAGCAATCAGCCCCAGCATTTT. Encoded protein: CASGLETRGRTTKISNQPQHF. V is TRBV12-5 and J is TRBJ1-5; 8 nucleotides match TRBD1. V lost 1 base and J lost 0; bases outside the gene matches: 17. CDR3 length equals 21 residues. Looked up from germline, CDR1 is LGHNT and CDR2 is FRNRAP. Combining the CDR3 with reference TRBV12-5 and TRBJ1-5 gives the whole variable domain DARVTQTPRHKVTEMGQEVTMRCQPILGHNTVFWYRQTMMQGLELLAYFRNRAPLDDSGMPKDRFSAEMPDATLATLKIQPSEPRDSAVYFCASGLETRGRTTKISNQPQHFGDGTRLSIL.

The sample holds many counts of this clonotype. The V call is TRBV5-1, the J call TRBJ2-7; 13 nucleotides line up with TRBD2. J lost 1 base, V lost 6 bases, and 4 bases had no gene match. The CDR3 length is 15 residues. Germline V gene sequence: CDR1 SGHRS, CDR2 YFSETQ. The CDR3 nucleotides read TGCGCCAGCAACAGGACTAGCGGGAGTTCCTACGAGCAGTACTTC. This gives the protein CASNRTSGSSYEQYF.

This clonotype came up many times. The limits of the CDR3 on the DNA are not certain, so only TCRdb's listed CDR3 is given. This chain links TRBV6-2 or TRBV6-3 with TRBJ2-7; no check of the table's D call, TRBD2, against the DNA was made. The CDR3 has 15 amino acids, counting both end residues. Germline values: CDR1 MNHEY, CDR2 SVGEGT. The CDR3: CASSYFGPSSYEQYF.

This clonotype showed up many times. The chain uses TRBV5-1 and TRBJ2-5, with 7 bases that match TRBD2. In germline, CDR1 is SGHRS, CDR2 YFSETQ. V dropped 0 bases and J dropped 5; count of bases not matched to a gene: 4. The length of the CDR3 is 14 residues. CDR3 region: CASSLVAGAETQYF. Written as DNA, the CDR3 is TGCGCCAGCAGCTTGGTCGCGGGAGCTGAGACCCAGTACTTC. Full variable domain (missing parts from reference TRBV5-1 and TRBJ2-5): KAGVTQTPRYLIKTRGQQVTLSCSPISGHRSVSWYQQTPGQGLQFLFEYFSETQRNKGNFPGRFSGRQFSNSRSEMNVSTLELGDSALYLCASSLVAGAETQYFGPGTRLLVL.

The chain links TRBV5-1 to TRBJ1-6, with D perhaps TRBD1 (5 bases). Germline assignment: CDR1 SGHRS and CDR2 YFSETQ. The germline V and J ends were trimmed by 3 bases and 5 bases, with 12 bases remaining between them. CDR3 size: 15 residues. CDR3 sequence: CASSSSGPDNSPLHF. Here the CDR3 DNA reads TGCGCCAGCAGCTCCTCGGGACCTGATAATTCACCCCTCCACTTT. The entire variable domain, with the rest obtained from reference TRBV5-1 and TRBJ1-6, is as follows: KAGVTQTPRYLIKTRGQQVTLSCSPISGHRSVSWYQQTPGQGLQFLFEYFSETQRNKGNFPGRFSGRQFSNSRSEMNVSTLELGDSALYLCASSSSGPDNSPLHFGNGTRLTVT.

The chain combines TRBV18 with TRBJ2-3; D may be TRBD2 (5 bases). This CDR3 is built from 12 residues. V was clipped by 3 bases and J by 8 bases, with 9 bases between them. CDR1 KGHSH and CDR2 LQKENI come from the germline V gene. The CDR3 region has the DNA TGTGCCAGCTCACCGACGGGAAGTACGCAGTATTTT. Residues: CASSPTGSTQYF.

This clonotype has just a few counts. CDR3 DNA: TGTGCCAGCAGCTCTCCCGGCGGGGACACTGAAGCTTTCTTT. This gives the protein CASSSPGGDTEAFF. This chain connects TRBV7-9 to TRBJ1-1; D is uncertain. Trimming took off 4 bases at V and 3 bases at J, with 12 bases between the two ends. The CDR3 spans 14 residues. Germline CDR1 and CDR2: SEHNR and FQNEAQ (reference sequence).

In its sample, this clonotype was seen many times. The chain carries TRBV7-9 and TRBJ1-5; D remains unclear. CDR3 length equals 12 residues. Trimming pared 8 bases from V and 11 bases from J, leaving 16 bases between. Germline V gives CDR1 SEHNR, CDR2 FQNEAQ (reference sequence). The CDR3 sequence is CASGDESRAQHF. CDR3 DNA sequence: TGTGCCAGCGGTGACGAGTCGAGGGCCCAGCATTTT.

In this sample, this clonotype turned up many times. The chain links TRBV30 to TRBJ2-5; TRBD1 is a possible D gene (6 bases). CDR1 is GTSNPN and CDR2 is SVGIG in the germline V gene (reference sequence). The CDR3 is made up of 14 amino acids. V lost 2 bases, J lost 2 bases, and 12 bases lay in between. The CDR3 reads CAWSLPRGQETQYF. The CDR3 DNA reads as TGTGCCTGGAGTTTACCCAGGGGACAAGAGACCCAGTACTTC. The full variable domain, with the rest looked up from reference TRBV30 and TRBJ2-5, is SQTIHQWPATLVQPVGSPLSLECTVEGTSNPNLYWYRQAAGRGLQLLFYSVGIGQISSEVPQNLSASRPQDRQFILSSKKLLLSDSGFYLCAWSLPRGQETQYFGPGTRLLVL.

This clonotype was recorded a few times. CDR3: CASSLGTGDLYGYTF. The CDR3 nucleotides read TGCGCCAGCAGCTTAGGCACAGGGGACCTCTATGGCTACACCTTC. V usage is TRBV5-1 and J usage is TRBJ1-2; 7 positions match TRBD1. Germline CDR1 reads SGHRS; CDR2 reads YFSETQ. The CDR3 spans 15 residues. Trimming removed 2 bases from V and 4 bases from J; junction bases left unmatched: 8. Full variable domain (missing parts from reference TRBV5-1 and TRBJ1-2): KAGVTQTPRYLIKTRGQQVTLSCSPISGHRSVSWYQQTPGQGLQFLFEYFSETQRNKGNFPGRFSGRQFSNSRSEMNVSTLELGDSALYLCASSLGTGDLYGYTFGSGTRLTVV.

CDR3 sequence (DNA): TGTGCCAGCAGCTTAGCGCCTGGGACAGGGAATCAGCCCCAGCATTTT. Its translation: CASSLAPGTGNQPQHF. The chain links TRBV7-2 to TRBJ1-5; 9 positions match TRBD1. The J segment lost 4 bases and the V segment lost 0 bases, leaving 4 bases of the junction unmatched. The CDR3 runs 16 residues. Germline CDR1 and CDR2: SGHTA and FQGNSA.

This chain links TRBV5-1 with TRBJ2-3, with 13 nucleotides matching TRBD2. Germline V CDR1 and CDR2: SGHRS, YFSETQ. V shed 3 bases and J 1 base; nucleotides not matched to a gene: 23. This CDR3 is 23 amino acids long. The DNA for the CDR3 is TGCGCCAGCAGCTCCCAAGGTCGTCATGGGACTAGCGGGGCTCGTCTTGGCACAGATACGCAGTATTTT. Translation gives CASSSQGRHGTSGARLGTDTQYF.

The chain employs TRBV12-3 or TRBV12-4 and TRBJ2-1, with 10 bases matching TRBD2. The junction had 6 bases not matched to a gene; V was cut back by 2 bases and J by 8 bases. The CDR3 is made up of 15 amino acids. The CDR3, as DNA: TGTGCCAGCAGTTTACGCCTAGCGGGAGTGGATGAGCAGTTCTTC. Protein: CASSLRLAGVDEQFF.

CDR3 amino acids: CASSATGTDTQYF. The DNA of the CDR3 is TGTGCCAGCAGTGCAACAGGCACAGATACGCAGTATTTT. The chain couples TRBV28 to TRBJ2-3; unclear D gene. The V end was cut by 5 bases, the J end by 1 base, with 7 bases between. CDR3 length equals 13 residues. Looked up from germline, CDR1 is MDHEN and CDR2 is SYDVKM.

This clonotype was counted only a few times. The CDR3 spells CASSPQLAGGYDEQYF. The CDR3 nucleotides read TGCGCCAGCAGCCCTCAACTAGCGGGAGGATACGACGAGCAGTACTTC. The chain links TRBV4-3 to TRBJ2-7, with TRBD2 identical over 12 bases. The trim removed 4 bases at V and 5 bases at J, leaving 9 bases unmatched. CDR1 LGHNA and CDR2 YSLEER come from the germline V gene. The CDR3 contains 16 residues.

A few counts support this clonotype. V usage is TRBV6-2 or TRBV6-3 and J usage is TRBJ1-5; the match to TRBD1 covers 7 bases. Trimming took 1 base from V and 2 from J; bases not matched to a gene: 5. The CDR3 extends over 16 amino acids. Per germline, CDR1 MNHEY and CDR2 SVGEGT. DNA for the CDR3: TGTGCCAGCAGTTACTACGAGGGGGCCGGCAATCAGCCCCAGCATTTT. It codes for CASSYYEGAGNQPQHF.

This clonotype was detected a few times. The V and J genes are TRBV29-1 and TRBJ2-7; 9 positions agree with TRBD1. The ends lost 6 bases at V and 6 bases at J; junction bases unmatched: 9. This CDR3 has 13 amino acids. The V gene's germline CDR1 is SQVTM and CDR2 ANQGSEA. Here the CDR3 DNA reads TGCAGCGTGGCACAGGGGGCGACCACCGAGCAGTACTTC. Translated, it gives CSVAQGATTEQYF.

V is TRBV20-1 and J is TRBJ1-2, with 8 bases identical to TRBD1. The CDR3 extends over 12 amino acids. J was trimmed by 8 bases and V by 1 base; bases with no gene match: 3. Germline loops: CDR1 DFQATT, CDR2 SNEGSKA (reference sequence). The CDR3 sequence: CSARAGGYGYTF. In nucleotides, the CDR3 is TGCAGTGCTAGAGCAGGGGGCTACGGCTACACCTTC.

The table lists this clonotype with many counts. The rearrangement uses TRBV4-2 and TRBJ2-3; maybe TRBD2 (5 bases). The germline CDR1 and CDR2 sequences are LGHNA and YNFKEQ. The CDR3 is 13 residues long. Between the trimmed V and J ends, which lost 2 bases and 5 bases, there was a span of 8 bases. DNA of the CDR3: TGTGCCAGCAGCCAACAAGCGGTAGATACGCAGTATTTT. Encoded protein: CASSQQAVDTQYF.

Note on this clonotype: Since a much larger clone is just one base distant, this may be a read error. J is TRBJ2-7 and V is TRBV6-2 or TRBV6-3; 10 nucleotides agree with TRBD2. In germline, CDR1 is MNHEY, CDR2 SVGEGT. The CDR3 has 15 residues. The CDR3 coding sequence is TGTGCCAGCAGTTCTACTAGCGGGACTTCCTACGAGCAGCACTTC. Its translation: CASSSTSGTSYEQHF.

This rearrangement joins TRBV7-2 to TRBJ2-2, with 8 bases that match TRBD1. This CDR3 comprises 15 residues. V was pared by 5 bases and J by 5 bases, with 7 bases of the junction left unmatched. Germline lookup yields CDR1 SGHTA and CDR2 FQGNSA. DNA of the CDR3: TGTGCCAGCAGCCCGCAGGGGGCGGTGACCGGGGAGCTGTTTTTT. It specifies CASSPQGAVTGELFF.

This clonotype was observed at least ten times. In nucleotides, the CDR3 is TGTGCCATCAGTTTAGACAGGGCCTACGAGCAGTACTTC. Protein product: CAISLDRAYEQYF. This chain connects TRBV10-3 to TRBJ2-7; 7 bases are a match to TRBD1. CDR3 length: 13 amino acids. V shed 5 bases and J 2 bases; nucleotides not matched to a gene: 3. The germline gives CDR1 ENHRY, CDR2 SYGVKD.

J is TRBJ1-1 and V is TRBV7-9; 9 nucleotides align to TRBD1. Germline values: CDR1 SEHNR, CDR2 FQNEAQ (reference sequence). The CDR3 loop spans 15 amino acids. V lost 4 bases to trimming and J lost 4 bases; unmatched junction nucleotides: 7. The CDR3 here is CASSYRQGESTEAFF. The CDR3 DNA is TGTGCCAGCAGCTACCGACAGGGGGAGAGCACTGAAGCTTTCTTT.

The chain links TRBV6-1 to TRBJ1-1; D gene unclear. V lost 1 base, J lost 14 bases, and 8 bases lay in between. The CDR3 totals 10 residues. Germline V gene lookup returns CDR1 MNHNS and CDR2 SASEGT. Here the CDR3 reads CASSEEEEFF. Here the CDR3 DNA reads TGTGCCAGCAGTGAAGAAGAGGAGTTCTTT.

This clonotype occurred a few times. The CDR3 bases are TGTGCCAGCAGCAAAGTTCGGGCCTACGAGCAGTACTTC. Protein: CASSKVRAYEQYF. This sequence joins TRBV21-1 and TRBJ2-7. TRBV21-1 is marked as a pseudogene. The CDR3 loop spans 13 amino acids.

This clonotype was counted only a few times. The chain combines TRBV7-9 with TRBJ1-5; D possibly corresponds to TRBD1 (5 bases). V was pared by 1 base and J by 4 bases, with 14 bases between. CDR3 length: 16 residues. Germline V gene data show CDR1 as SEHNR and CDR2 as FQNEAQ (reference sequence). This chain's CDR3 is CASSLGGHRGNQPQHF. For the CDR3, the DNA is TGTGCCAGCAGCTTAGGAGGACACCGGGGTAATCAGCCCCAGCATTTT.

This clonotype was observed a handful of times. This chain uses TRBV18 with TRBJ1-1; unclear D gene. CDR3 size: 16 residues. V lost 6 bases to trimming and J lost 4 bases, with 21 bases between them. Germline V CDR1 and CDR2: KGHSH, LQKENI. CDR3 sequence reads: CASSKGGDFLGTEAFF. CDR3 bases: TGTGCCAGCTCGAAGGGAGGTGACTTCTTAGGCACTGAAGCTTTCTTT.

This clonotype was observed a few times. The chain combines TRBV29-1 with TRBJ2-1; D is unclear. Germline V gene sequence: CDR1 SQVTM, CDR2 ANQGSEA. The CDR3 totals 12 residues. Between the trimmed V and J ends, which lost 5 bases and 14 bases, there was a span of 19 bases. CDR3 DNA: TGCAGCGTTAAACCATGGGCCTCGGGCGAGTTCTTC. This sequence encodes CSVKPWASGEFF.

This clonotype was recorded a few times. The J gene is TRBJ2-7, the V gene TRBV5-4, with D perhaps matching TRBD1 or TRBD2 (5 bases each). V was pared by 0 bases and J by 4 bases, with 8 bases between. The CDR3 length is 13 residues. Germline V gene data show CDR1 as SGHNT and CDR2 as YYREEE (reference sequence). The CDR3 sequence: CASSLDRRYEQYF. The CDR3 region has the DNA TGTGCCAGCAGCTTGGACAGGAGGTACGAGCAGTACTTC.